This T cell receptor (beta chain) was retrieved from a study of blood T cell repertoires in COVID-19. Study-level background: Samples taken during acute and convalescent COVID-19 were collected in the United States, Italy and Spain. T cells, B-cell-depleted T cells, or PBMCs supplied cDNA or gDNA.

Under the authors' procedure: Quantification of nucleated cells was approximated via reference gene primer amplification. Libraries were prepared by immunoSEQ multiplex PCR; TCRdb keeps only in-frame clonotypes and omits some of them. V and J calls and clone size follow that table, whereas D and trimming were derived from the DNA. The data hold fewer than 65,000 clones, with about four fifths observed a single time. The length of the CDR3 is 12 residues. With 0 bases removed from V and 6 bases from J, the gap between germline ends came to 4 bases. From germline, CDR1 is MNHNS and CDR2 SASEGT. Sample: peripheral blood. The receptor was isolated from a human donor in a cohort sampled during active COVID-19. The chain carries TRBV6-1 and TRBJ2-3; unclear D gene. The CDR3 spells CASSEAGDTQYF. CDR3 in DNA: TGTGCCAGCAGTGAAGCCGGGGATACGCAGTATTTT.